What follows describes a single T cell receptor (beta chain). As yet, its antigen is unknown. The record originates from a study of T-cell memory formation after mild COVID-19. Study context: TCR clusters largely stayed donor specific. Study-wide findings and caveats: Contracting CD4+ clones sat mainly in CM and EM; CD8+ in EMRA. Clones shrinking between day 15 and 85 showed a balanced CD4/CD8 split, and those that grew later tilted toward CD4+. The study detected some responding clones in pre-infection memory, suggesting cross-reactive memory joined.

From the 5' RACE reads, TCRdb called clonotypes with MiXCR, one entry per CDR3 protein. This table holds 550,000 to 600,000 distinct CDR3 sequences, approximately 15% found once. V lost 5 bases to trimming and J lost 5 bases, with 15 bases between them. In germline, CDR1 is SGHAT, CDR2 FQNNGV. This CDR3 contains 14 residues. This clonotype was sampled from an adult woman who had mild COVID-19 (a few samples of this study predate the infection). Cell type and time point are not known. The chain uses TRBV11-2 and TRBJ2-5, with D possibly TRBD2 on 6 matching bases. The source material was PBMCs or a T cell subset sorted from them (not recorded which). The CDR3 DNA is TGTGCCAGCAGCGGAAGCCTAGCGTCGGAGACCCAGTACTTC. It specifies CASSGSLASETQYF.